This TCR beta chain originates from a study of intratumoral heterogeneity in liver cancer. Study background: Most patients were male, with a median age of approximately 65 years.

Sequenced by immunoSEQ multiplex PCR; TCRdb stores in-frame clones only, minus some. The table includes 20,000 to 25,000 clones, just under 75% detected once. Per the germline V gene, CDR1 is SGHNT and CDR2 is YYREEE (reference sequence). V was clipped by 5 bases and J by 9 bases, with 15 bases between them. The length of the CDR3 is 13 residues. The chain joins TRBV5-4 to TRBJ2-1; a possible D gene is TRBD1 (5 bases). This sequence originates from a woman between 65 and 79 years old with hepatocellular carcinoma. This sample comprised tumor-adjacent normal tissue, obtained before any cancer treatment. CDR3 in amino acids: CASRTELQGEQFF. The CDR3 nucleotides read TGTGCCAGCAGGACAGAACTCCAAGGTGAGCAGTTCTTC.